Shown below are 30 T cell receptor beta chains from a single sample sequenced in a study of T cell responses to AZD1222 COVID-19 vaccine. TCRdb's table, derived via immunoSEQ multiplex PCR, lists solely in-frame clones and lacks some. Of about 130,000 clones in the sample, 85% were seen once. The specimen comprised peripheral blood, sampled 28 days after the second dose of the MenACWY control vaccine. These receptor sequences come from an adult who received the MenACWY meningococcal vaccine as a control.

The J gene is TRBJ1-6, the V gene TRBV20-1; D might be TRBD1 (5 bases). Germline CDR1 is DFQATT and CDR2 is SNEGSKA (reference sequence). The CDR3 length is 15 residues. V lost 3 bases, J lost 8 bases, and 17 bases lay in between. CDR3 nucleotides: TGCAGTGCTAGTACGTGGGGGAAGGTGGATTCACCCCTCCACTTT. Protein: CSASTWGKVDSPLHF.

In DNA form, the CDR3 reads TGCGCCAGCAGCCAAGGGGGACAGGGAAACACTGAAGCTTTCTTT. Translation: CASSQGGQGNTEAFF. The chain employs TRBV4-1 and TRBJ1-1; TRBD1 agrees at 9 bases. V dropped 1 base and J dropped 2; count of bases not matched to a gene: 2. This CDR3 spans 15 amino acids. In germline, CDR1 is MGHRA, CDR2 YSYEKL.

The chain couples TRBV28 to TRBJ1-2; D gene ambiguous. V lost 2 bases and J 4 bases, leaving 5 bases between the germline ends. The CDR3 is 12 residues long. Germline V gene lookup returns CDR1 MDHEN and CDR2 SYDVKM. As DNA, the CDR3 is TGTGCCAGCAGTTTAGTATCCTATGGCTACACCTTC. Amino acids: CASSLVSYGYTF.

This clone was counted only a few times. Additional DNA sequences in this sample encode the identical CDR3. CDR3 nucleotides: TGTGCCAGCAGCCCCCTTAGAGCGGGAGAGGGCGAGCAGTACTTC. Translating it yields CASSPLRAGEGEQYF. V and J are TRBV11-3 and TRBJ2-7; 8 nucleotides align to TRBD2. The CDR3 runs 15 residues. Trimming removed 5 bases from V and 6 bases from J; junction bases left unmatched: 12. From germline, CDR1 is SGHNT and CDR2 YENEEA.

CDR3 in DNA: TGTGCCAGCTCGCCATCGGGCCGAGGGGTCTCCTACGAGCAGTACTTC. It codes for CASSPSGRGVSYEQYF. V is TRBV18 and J is TRBJ2-7; D is possibly TRBD1 or TRBD2 (5 bases each). Germline CDR1 reads KGHSH; CDR2 reads LQKENI. The V gene lost 6 bases and the J gene lost 0 bases, with 18 bases spanning the gap. The CDR3 consists of 16 residues. The whole variable domain, filled in from reference TRBV18 and TRBJ2-7, reads NAGVMQNPRHLVRRRGQEARLRCSPMKGHSHVYWYRQLPEEGLKFMVYLQKENIIDESGMPKERFSAEFPKEGPSILRIQQVVRGDSAAYFCASSPSGRGVSYEQYFGPGTRLTVT.

The CDR3 region is CASSSHTGDSPLHF. CDR3 nucleotide sequence: TGTGCCAGCAGCTCGCATACAGGGGATTCACCCCTCCACTTT. The rearrangement links TRBV5-5 to TRBJ1-6, with 7 bases matching TRBD1. The CDR3 has 14 residues. J lost 8 bases, V lost 3 bases, and 5 bases had no gene match. Germline CDR1 reads SGHKS; CDR2 reads YYEKEE (reference sequence).

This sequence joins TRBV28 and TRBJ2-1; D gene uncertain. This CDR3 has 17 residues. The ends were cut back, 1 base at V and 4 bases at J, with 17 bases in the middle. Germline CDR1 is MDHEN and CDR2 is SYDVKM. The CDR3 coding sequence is TGTGCCAGCAGTTTATCCTCGTGGGGTAGGCGATACAATGAGCAGTTCTTC. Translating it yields CASSLSSWGRRYNEQFF.

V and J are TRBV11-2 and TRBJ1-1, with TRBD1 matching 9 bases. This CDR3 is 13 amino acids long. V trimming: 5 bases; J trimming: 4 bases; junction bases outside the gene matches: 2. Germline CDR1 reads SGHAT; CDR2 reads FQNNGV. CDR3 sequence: CASSTDRGTEAFF. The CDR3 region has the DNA TGTGCCAGCAGCACGGACAGGGGCACTGAAGCTTTCTTT.

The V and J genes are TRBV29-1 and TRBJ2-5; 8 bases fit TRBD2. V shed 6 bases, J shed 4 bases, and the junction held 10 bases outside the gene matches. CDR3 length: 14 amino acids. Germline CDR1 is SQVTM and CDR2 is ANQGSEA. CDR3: CSVGARGGRETQYF. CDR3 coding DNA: TGCAGCGTGGGGGCCCGGGGGGGGCGAGAGACCCAGTACTTC.

The DNA for the CDR3 is TGTGCCAGCAGCTTAGCTAGCCTCAGGGAAGAGACCCAGTACTTC. Its protein product is CASSLASLREETQYF. The chain joins TRBV5-5 to TRBJ2-5; D might be TRBD1 or TRBD2, each matching 5 bases. Germline V CDR1 and CDR2: SGHKS, YYEKEE (reference sequence). V was cut by 2 bases and J by 3 bases, with 14 bases left in between. The CDR3 consists of 15 residues. The full variable domain, rest sourced from reference TRBV5-5 and TRBJ2-5, is DAGVTQSPTHLIKTRGQQVTLRCSPISGHKSVSWYQQVLGQGPQFIFQYYEKEERGRGNFPDRFSARQFPNYSSELNVNALLLGDSALYLCASSLASLREETQYFGPGTRLLVL.

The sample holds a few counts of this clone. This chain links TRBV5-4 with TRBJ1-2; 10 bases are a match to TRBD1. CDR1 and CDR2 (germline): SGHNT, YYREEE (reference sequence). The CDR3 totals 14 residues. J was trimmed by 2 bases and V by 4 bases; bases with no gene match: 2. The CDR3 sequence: CASSGGQGNYGYTF. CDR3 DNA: TGTGCCAGCAGCGGGGGACAGGGGAACTATGGCTACACCTTC.

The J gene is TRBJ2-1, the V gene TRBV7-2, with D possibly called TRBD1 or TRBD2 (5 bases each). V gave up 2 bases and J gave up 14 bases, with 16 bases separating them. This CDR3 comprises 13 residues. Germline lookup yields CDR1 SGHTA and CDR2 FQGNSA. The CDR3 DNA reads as TGTGCCAGCAGCTTAAATCTAGTGGGGGAGAAGTTCTTC. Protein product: CASSLNLVGEKFF.

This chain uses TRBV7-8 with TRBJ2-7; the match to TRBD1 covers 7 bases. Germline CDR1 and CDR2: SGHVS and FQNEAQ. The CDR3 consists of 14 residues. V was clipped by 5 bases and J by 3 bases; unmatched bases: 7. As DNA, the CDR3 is TGTGCCAGCAGCCCTGGGGCAGGGGGCTACGAGCAGTACGTC. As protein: CASSPGAGGYEQYV.

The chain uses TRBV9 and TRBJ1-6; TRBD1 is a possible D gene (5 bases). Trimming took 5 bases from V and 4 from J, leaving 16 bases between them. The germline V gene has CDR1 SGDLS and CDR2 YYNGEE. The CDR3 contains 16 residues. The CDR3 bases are TGTGCCAGCAGGCGAGGAGAAAGGGGTTATAATTCACCCCTCCACTTT. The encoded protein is CASRRGERGYNSPLHF.

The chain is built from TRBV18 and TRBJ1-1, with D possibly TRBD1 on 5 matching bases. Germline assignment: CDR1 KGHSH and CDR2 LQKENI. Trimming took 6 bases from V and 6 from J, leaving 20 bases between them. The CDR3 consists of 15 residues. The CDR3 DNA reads TGTGCCAGCTCCATAGACGGGGGAATTCGCGCTGAAGCTTTCTTT. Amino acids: CASSIDGGIRAEAFF.

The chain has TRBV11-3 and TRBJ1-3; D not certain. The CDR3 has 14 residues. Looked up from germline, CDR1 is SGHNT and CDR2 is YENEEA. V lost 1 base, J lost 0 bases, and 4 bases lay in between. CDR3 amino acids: CASSLVDSGNTIYF. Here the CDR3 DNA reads TGTGCCAGCAGCTTAGTAGACTCTGGAAACACCATATATTTT.

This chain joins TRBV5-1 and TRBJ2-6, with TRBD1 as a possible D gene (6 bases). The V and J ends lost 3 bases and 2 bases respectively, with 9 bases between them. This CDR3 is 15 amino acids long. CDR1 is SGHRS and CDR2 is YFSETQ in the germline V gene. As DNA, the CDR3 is TGCGCCAGCAGCTCTACAGGGACTGGGGCCAACGTCCTGACTTTC. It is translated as CASSSTGTGANVLTF.

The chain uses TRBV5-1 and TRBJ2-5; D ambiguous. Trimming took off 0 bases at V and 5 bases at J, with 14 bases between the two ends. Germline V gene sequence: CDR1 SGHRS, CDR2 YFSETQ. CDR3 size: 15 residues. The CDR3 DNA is TGCGCCAGCAGCTTGGTATCCGGGTCTGGGGAGACCCAGTACTTC. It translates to CASSLVSGSGETQYF.

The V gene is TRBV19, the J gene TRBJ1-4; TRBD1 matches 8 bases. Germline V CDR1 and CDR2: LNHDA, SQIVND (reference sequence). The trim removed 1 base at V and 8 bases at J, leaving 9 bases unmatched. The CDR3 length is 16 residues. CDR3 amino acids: CASSIGGATGEEKLFF. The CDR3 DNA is TGTGCCAGTAGTATAGGAGGGGCGACAGGGGAGGAAAAACTGTTTTTT.

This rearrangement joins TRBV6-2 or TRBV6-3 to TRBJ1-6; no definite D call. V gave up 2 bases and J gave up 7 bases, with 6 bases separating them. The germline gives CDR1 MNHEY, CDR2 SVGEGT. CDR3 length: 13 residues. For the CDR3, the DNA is TGTGCCAGCAGTTACATGAAGAATTCACCCCTCCACTTT. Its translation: CASSYMKNSPLHF.

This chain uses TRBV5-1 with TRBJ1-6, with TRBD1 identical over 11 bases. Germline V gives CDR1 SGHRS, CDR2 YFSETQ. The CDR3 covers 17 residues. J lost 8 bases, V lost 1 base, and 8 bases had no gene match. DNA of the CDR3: TGCGCCAGCAGCTTGAACGGGGACAGGGGGTTTGATTCACCCCTCCACTTT. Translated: CASSLNGDRGFDSPLHF.

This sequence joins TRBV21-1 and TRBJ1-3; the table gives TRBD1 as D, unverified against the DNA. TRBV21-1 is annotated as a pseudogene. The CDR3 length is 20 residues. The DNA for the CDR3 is TGTGCCAGCAGCAAAATGGCGGGACAGGGAAAGGCTGGAGCTGGAAACACCATATATTTT. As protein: CASSKMAGQGKAGAGNTIYF.

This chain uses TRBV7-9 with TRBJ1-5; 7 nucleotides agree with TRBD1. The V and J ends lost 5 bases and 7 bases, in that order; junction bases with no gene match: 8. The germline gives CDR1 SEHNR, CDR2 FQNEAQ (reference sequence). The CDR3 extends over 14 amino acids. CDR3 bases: TGTGCCAGCAGCCCCGGGACAGCATGGCAGCCCCAGCATTTT. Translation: CASSPGTAWQPQHF.

CDR3 DNA sequence: TGTGCCAGCAGTCTACAAGGGGCTGAAGGCTACACCTTC. Translated: CASSLQGAEGYTF. V gene TRBV2 combines with J gene TRBJ1-2; D may be TRBD1 (5 bases). Germline assignment: CDR1 SNHLY and CDR2 FYNNEI. The CDR3 covers 13 residues. V was clipped by 5 bases and J by 8 bases, with 15 bases between them.

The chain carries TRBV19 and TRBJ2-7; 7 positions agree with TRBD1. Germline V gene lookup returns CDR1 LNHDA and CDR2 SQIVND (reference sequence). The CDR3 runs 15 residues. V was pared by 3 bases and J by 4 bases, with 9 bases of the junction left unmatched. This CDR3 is CASSMRRDRRYEQYF. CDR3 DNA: TGTGCCAGTAGTATGCGCCGGGACAGAAGATACGAGCAGTACTTC.

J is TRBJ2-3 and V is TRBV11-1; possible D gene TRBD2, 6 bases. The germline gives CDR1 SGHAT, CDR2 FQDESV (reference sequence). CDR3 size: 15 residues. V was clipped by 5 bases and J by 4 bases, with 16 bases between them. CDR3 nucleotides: TGTGCCAGCAGCACACTAGCAATCTCGGCAGATACGCAGTATTTT. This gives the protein CASSTLAISADTQYF.

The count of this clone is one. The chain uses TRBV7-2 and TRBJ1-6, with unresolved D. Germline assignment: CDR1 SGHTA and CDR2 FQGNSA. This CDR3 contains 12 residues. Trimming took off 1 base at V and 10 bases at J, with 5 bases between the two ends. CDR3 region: CASSLVGSPLHF. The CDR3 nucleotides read TGTGCCAGCAGCTTAGTGGGGTCACCCCTCCACTTT.

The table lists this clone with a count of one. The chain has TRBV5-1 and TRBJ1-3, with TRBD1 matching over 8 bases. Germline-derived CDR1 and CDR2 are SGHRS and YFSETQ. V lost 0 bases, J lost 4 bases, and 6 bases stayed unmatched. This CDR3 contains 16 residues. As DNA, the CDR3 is TGCGCCAGCAGCTTGGGGCAGGGGGCGCAGGGAAACACCATATATTTT. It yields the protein CASSLGQGAQGNTIYF.

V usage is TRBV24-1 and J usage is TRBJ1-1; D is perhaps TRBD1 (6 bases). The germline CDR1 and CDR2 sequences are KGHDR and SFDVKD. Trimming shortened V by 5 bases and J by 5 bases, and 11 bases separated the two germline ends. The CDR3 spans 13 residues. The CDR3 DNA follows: TGTGCCACCAGTGGGAGGGGGGATACTGAAGCTTTCTTT. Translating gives CATSGRGDTEAFF.

CDR3 amino acids: CASSRRHGVVEKLFF. The DNA of the CDR3 is TGTGCCAGTAGTAGACGACACGGTGTGGTTGAAAAACTGTTTTTT. This rearrangement joins TRBV19 to TRBJ1-4; D gene ambiguous. The V gene's germline CDR1 is LNHDA and CDR2 SQIVND (reference sequence). The CDR3 runs to 15 residues. V gave up 4 bases and J gave up 7 bases, with 16 bases separating them. The variable domain in full, completed from reference TRBV19 and TRBJ1-4, reads DGGITQSPKYLFRKEGQNVTLSCEQNLNHDAMYWYRQDPGQGLRLIYYSQIVNDFQKGDIAEGYSVSREKKESFPLTVTSAQKNPTAFYLCASSRRHGVVEKLFFGSGTQLSVL.